A single sample is the source of the 18 T cell receptor beta chains below, sequenced in a study of T cell responses to AZD1222 COVID-19 vaccine. Sequencing used immunoSEQ multiplex PCR; TCRdb keeps in-frame clones, though not all of them. The sample shows roughly 90,000 clones, approximately 92% of them seen only once. The sample here was peripheral blood, taken 28 days after the second AZD1222 dose. Receptors were obtained from an adult who received the AZD1222 COVID-19 vaccine.

The V call is TRBV19, the J call TRBJ1-5; 8 bases are shared with TRBD1. J was trimmed by 0 bases and V by 8 bases; bases with no gene match: 12. Germline assignment: CDR1 LNHDA and CDR2 SQIVND (reference sequence). The CDR3 is 17 residues long. This CDR3 reads CASDWTGRVYSNQPQHF. DNA for the CDR3: TGTGCCAGTGATTGGACAGGGCGCGTGTATAGCAATCAGCCCCAGCATTTT.

This clone occurred once. The chain carries TRBV30 and TRBJ2-2, with D hard to call. V was shortened by 4 bases and J by 4 bases, with 10 bases between the two germline ends. Germline values: CDR1 GTSNPN, CDR2 SVGIG (reference sequence). The CDR3 extends over 13 amino acids. DNA for the CDR3: TGTGCCTGGAACCCCCCAAGCACCGGGGAGCTGTTTTTT. As protein: CAWNPPSTGELFF. Full variable domain (missing parts from reference TRBV30 and TRBJ2-2): SQTIHQWPATLVQPVGSPLSLECTVEGTSNPNLYWYRQAAGRGLQLLFYSVGIGQISSEVPQNLSASRPQDRQFILSSKKLLLSDSGFYLCAWNPPSTGELFFGEGSRLTVL.

A few counts support this clone. J is TRBJ1-1 and V is TRBV10-3; the match to TRBD1 covers 8 bases. This CDR3 spans 15 amino acids. Germline lookup yields CDR1 ENHRY and CDR2 SYGVKD. J lost 3 bases, V lost 0 bases, and 3 bases had no gene match. The CDR3 protein is CAISESTGVDTEAFF. The CDR3 DNA reads TGTGCCATCAGTGAGTCGACAGGGGTGGACACTGAAGCTTTCTTT.

The chain recombines TRBV18 with TRBJ1-1; no clear D. CDR3 length equals 14 residues. The V and J ends lost 5 bases and 6 bases respectively, with 16 bases between them. The germline V gene encodes CDR1 KGHSH and CDR2 LQKENI. Written as DNA, the CDR3 is TGTGCCAGCTCATTCGGGAGCCCTCTGGCTGAAGCTTTCTTT. Protein sequence: CASSFGSPLAEAFF.

This clone was detected once. This rearrangement joins TRBV5-1 to TRBJ2-7, with D perhaps matching TRBD2 (5 bases). CDR1 is SGHRS and CDR2 is YFSETQ in the germline V gene. V was clipped by 1 base and J by 1 base, with 18 bases between them. The CDR3 runs 17 residues. The CDR3 loop reads CASSLNPSSSGSYEQYF. The CDR3 DNA reads TGCGCCAGCAGCTTGAACCCTAGCAGCTCGGGATCCTACGAGCAGTACTTC.

The gene calls are TRBV5-4 and TRBJ2-5, with 9 bases matching TRBD1. Germline values: CDR1 SGHNT, CDR2 YYREEE (reference sequence). After removal of 2 bases from V and 5 bases from J, the junction contained 10 bases not matched to a gene. CDR3 length: 16 amino acids. CDR3 DNA sequence: TGTGCCAGCAGCTTAGGTACAGGGGGCCTTTTTGAGACCCAGTACTTC. Protein product: CASSLGTGGLFETQYF.

CDR3 coding DNA: TGTGCCAGCAGTTCATGGGTCTATGAGCAGTTCTTC. Translated: CASSSWVYEQFF. The chain is built from TRBV6-2 or TRBV6-3 and TRBJ2-1; D gene uncertain. The CDR3 length is 12 residues. Germline values: CDR1 MNHEY, CDR2 SVGEGT. The V and J ends lost 4 bases and 8 bases respectively, with 9 bases between them.

The chain joins TRBV18 to TRBJ2-1; D uncertain. The CDR3 runs 13 residues. The germline V gene has CDR1 KGHSH and CDR2 LQKENI. With 3 bases removed from V and 6 bases from J, the gap between germline ends came to 9 bases. The CDR3 DNA reads as TGTGCCAGCTCACCCGAAAGGGCCAATGAGCAGTTCTTC. As protein: CASSPERANEQFF. Complete variable domain (other parts from reference TRBV18 and TRBJ2-1): NAGVMQNPRHLVRRRGQEARLRCSPMKGHSHVYWYRQLPEEGLKFMVYLQKENIIDESGMPKERFSAEFPKEGPSILRIQQVVRGDSAAYFCASSPERANEQFFGPGTRLTVL.

V and J are TRBV13 and TRBJ1-1; 7 positions match TRBD1. This CDR3 comprises 14 residues. V dropped 0 bases and J dropped 5; count of bases not matched to a gene: 3. Germline V gene lookup returns CDR1 PRHDT and CDR2 FYEKMQ (reference sequence). The CDR3 DNA reads as TGTGCCAGCAGCTTAGGACAGGGGCGAACTGAAGCTTTCTTT. Translating it yields CASSLGQGRTEAFF. The whole variable domain, remainder taken from reference TRBV13 and TRBJ1-1, is AAGVIQSPRHLIKEKRETATLKCYPIPRHDTVYWYQQGPGQDPQFLISFYEKMQSDKGSIPDRFSAQQFSDYHSELNMSSLELGDSALYFCASSLGQGRTEAFFGQGTRLTVV.

The V gene is TRBV11-2, the J gene TRBJ1-3; D gene unclear. Germline values: CDR1 SGHAT, CDR2 FQNNGV. V shed 5 bases and J shed 4 bases, with 9 bases lying between them. The CDR3 covers 13 residues. CDR3 bases: TGTGCCAGCAGCCGACATTCCGGAAACACCATATATTTT. Protein: CASSRHSGNTIYF.

V is TRBV19 and J is TRBJ1-1; the D is unclear. The germline V and J ends were trimmed by 5 bases and 1 base, with 8 bases remaining between them. CDR1 is LNHDA and CDR2 is SQIVND in the germline V gene (reference sequence). CDR3 length equals 13 residues. The CDR3 sequence is CASSGVSNTEAFF. The DNA for the CDR3 is TGTGCCAGTAGTGGGGTTTCGAACACTGAAGCTTTCTTT. Full variable domain (missing parts from reference TRBV19 and TRBJ1-1): DGGITQSPKYLFRKEGQNVTLSCEQNLNHDAMYWYRQDPGQGLRLIYYSQIVNDFQKGDIAEGYSVSREKKESFPLTVTSAQKNPTAFYLCASSGVSNTEAFFGQGTRLTVV.

The rearrangement joins TRBV6-6 to TRBJ2-2, with D maybe TRBD1 (6 bases). CDR3 length: 15 amino acids. Between the trimmed V and J ends, which lost 6 bases and 0 bases, there was a span of 11 bases. Germline V gene sequence: CDR1 MNHNY, CDR2 SVGAGI (reference sequence). CDR3 nucleotide sequence: TGTGCCAGCAGAAGCCGGACAGCGAACACCGGGGAGCTGTTTTTT. Protein product: CASRSRTANTGELFF.

This clone turned up a few times. The rearrangement uses TRBV3-1 (or the pseudogene TRBV3-2) and TRBJ1-1; D call uncertain. The CDR3 spans 16 residues. Germline V gives CDR1 LGHDT, CDR2 YNNKEL (reference sequence). V shed 0 bases and J shed 1 base, with 12 bases lying between them. DNA for the CDR3: TGTGCCAGCAGCCAAGATCTTGCAGATTCGAACACTGAAGCTTTCTTT. The encoded protein is CASSQDLADSNTEAFF.

The J gene is TRBJ1-5, the V gene TRBV4-2; 9 bases line up with TRBD1. V gave up 1 base and J gave up 3 bases; unmatched junction bases: 1. Germline values: CDR1 LGHNA, CDR2 YNFKEQ. This CDR3 is 15 amino acids long. This CDR3 reads CASSQGTGDNQPQHF. CDR3 bases: TGTGCCAGCAGCCAAGGGACAGGGGACAATCAGCCCCAGCATTTT.

Here the CDR3 DNA reads TGTGCCATCAGTGAGTCTCTTGGGGGGTCTAATGAAAAACTGTTTTTT. It specifies CAISESLGGSNEKLFF. The rearrangement links TRBV10-3 to TRBJ1-4; a possible D gene is TRBD1 (5 bases). The V and J ends lost 0 bases and 3 bases respectively, with 11 bases between them. Germline lookup yields CDR1 ENHRY and CDR2 SYGVKD. The CDR3 is 16 amino acids.

The chain joins TRBV19 to TRBJ1-1; D possibly corresponds to TRBD1 (5 bases). This CDR3 is built from 10 residues. Germline-derived CDR1 and CDR2 are LNHDA and SQIVND (reference sequence). The V and J ends lost 7 bases and 11 bases respectively, with 11 bases between them. CDR3 bases: TGTGCCAGTATGGGGCTGGGGGCTTTCTTT. It specifies CASMGLGAFF.

A single count supports this clone. The rearrangement uses TRBV4-3 and TRBJ1-2; TRBD1 matches at 7 bases. Germline CDR1 reads LGHNA; CDR2 reads YSLEER. The CDR3 is made up of 16 amino acids. With V trimmed by 0 bases and J by 0 bases, 4 bases remained unmatched. The CDR3 DNA reads as TGCGCCAGCAGCCAAGACAACAGGGGAGCTAACTATGGCTACACCTTC. It specifies CASSQDNRGANYGYTF.

The chain recombines TRBV27 with TRBJ2-1; 7 bases agree with TRBD2. Looked up from germline, CDR1 is MNHEY and CDR2 is SMNVEV (reference sequence). The CDR3 contains 14 residues. With V trimmed by 6 bases and J by 8 bases, 10 bases remained unmatched. CDR3 sequence reads: CASSSRGRGDEQFF. The DNA of the CDR3 is TGTGCCAGCAGCTCCCGCGGGAGAGGCGATGAGCAGTTCTTC.